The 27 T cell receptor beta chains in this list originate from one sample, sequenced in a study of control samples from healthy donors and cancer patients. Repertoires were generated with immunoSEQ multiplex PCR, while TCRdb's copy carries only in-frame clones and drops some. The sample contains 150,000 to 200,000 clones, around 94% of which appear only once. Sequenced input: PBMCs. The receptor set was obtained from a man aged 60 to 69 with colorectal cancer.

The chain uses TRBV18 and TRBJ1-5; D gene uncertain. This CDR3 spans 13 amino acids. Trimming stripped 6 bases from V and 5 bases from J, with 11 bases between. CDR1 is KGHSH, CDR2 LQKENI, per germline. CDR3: CASSHGSDQPQHF. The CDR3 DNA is TGTGCCAGCTCTCACGGGTCGGATCAGCCCCAGCATTTT. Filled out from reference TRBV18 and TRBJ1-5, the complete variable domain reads NAGVMQNPRHLVRRRGQEARLRCSPMKGHSHVYWYRQLPEEGLKFMVYLQKENIIDESGMPKERFSAEFPKEGPSILRIQQVVRGDSAAYFCASSHGSDQPQHFGDGTRLSIL.

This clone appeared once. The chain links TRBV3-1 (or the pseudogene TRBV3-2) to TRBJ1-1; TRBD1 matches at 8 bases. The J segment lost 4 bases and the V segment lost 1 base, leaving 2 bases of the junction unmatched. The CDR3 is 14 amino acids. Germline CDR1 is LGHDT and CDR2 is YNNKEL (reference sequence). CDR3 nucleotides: TGTGCCAGCAGCCAAGGACAGGGGTCCACTGAAGCTTTCTTT. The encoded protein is CASSQGQGSTEAFF.

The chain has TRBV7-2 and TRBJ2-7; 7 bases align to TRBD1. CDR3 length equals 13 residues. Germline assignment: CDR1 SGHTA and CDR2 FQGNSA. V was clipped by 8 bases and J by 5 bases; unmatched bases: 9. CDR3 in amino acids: CASGDSSLNEQYF. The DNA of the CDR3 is TGTGCCAGCGGGGACAGCAGCCTAAACGAGCAGTACTTC.

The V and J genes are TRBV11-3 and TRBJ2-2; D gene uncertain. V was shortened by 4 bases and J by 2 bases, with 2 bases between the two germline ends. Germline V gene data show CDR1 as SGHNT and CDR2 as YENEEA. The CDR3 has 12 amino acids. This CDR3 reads CASSSNTGELFF. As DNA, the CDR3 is TGTGCCAGCAGCTCCAACACCGGGGAGCTGTTTTTT.

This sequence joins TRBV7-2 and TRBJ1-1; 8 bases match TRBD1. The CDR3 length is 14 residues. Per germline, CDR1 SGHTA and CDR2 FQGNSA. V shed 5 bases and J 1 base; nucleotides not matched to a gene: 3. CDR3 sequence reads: CASSAGQGNTEAFF. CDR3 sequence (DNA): TGTGCCAGCAGCGCTGGACAGGGGAACACTGAAGCTTTCTTT. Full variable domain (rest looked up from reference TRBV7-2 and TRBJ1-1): GAGVSQSPSNKVTEKGKDVELRCDPISGHTALYWYRQSLGQGLEFLIYFQGNSAPDKSGLPSDRFSAERTGGSVSTLTIQRTQQEDSAVYLCASSAGQGNTEAFFGQGTRLTVV.

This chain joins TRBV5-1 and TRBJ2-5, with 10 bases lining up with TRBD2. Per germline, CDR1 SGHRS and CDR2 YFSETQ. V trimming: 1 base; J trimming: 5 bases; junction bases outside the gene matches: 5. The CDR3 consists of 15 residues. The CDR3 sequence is CASSLSGGAGETQYF. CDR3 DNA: TGCGCCAGCAGCTTGAGCGGGGGGGCCGGGGAGACCCAGTACTTC.

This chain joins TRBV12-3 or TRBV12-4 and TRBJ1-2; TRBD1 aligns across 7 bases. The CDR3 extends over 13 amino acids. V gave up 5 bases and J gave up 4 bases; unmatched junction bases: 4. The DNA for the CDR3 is TGTGCCAGCAGTCGGGACAGTTCCTATGGCTACACCTTC. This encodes CASSRDSSYGYTF.

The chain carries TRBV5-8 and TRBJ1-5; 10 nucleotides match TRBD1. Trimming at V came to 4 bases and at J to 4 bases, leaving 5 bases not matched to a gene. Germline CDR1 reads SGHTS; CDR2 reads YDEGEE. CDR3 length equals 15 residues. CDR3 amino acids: CASSLTGGWNQPQHF. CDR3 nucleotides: TGTGCCAGCAGCCTGACAGGGGGCTGGAATCAGCCCCAGCATTTT.

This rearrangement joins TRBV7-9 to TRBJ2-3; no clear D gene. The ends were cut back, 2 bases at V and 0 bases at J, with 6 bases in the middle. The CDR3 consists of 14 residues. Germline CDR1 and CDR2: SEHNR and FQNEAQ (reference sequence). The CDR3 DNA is TGTGCCAGCAGCTTATGGAAAAGCACAGATACGCAGTATTTT. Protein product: CASSLWKSTDTQYF. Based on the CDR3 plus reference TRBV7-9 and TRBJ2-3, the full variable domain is DTGVSQNPRHKITKRGQNVTFRCDPISEHNRLYWYRQTLGQGPEFLTYFQNEAQLEKSRLLSDRFSAERPKGSFSTLEIQRTEQGDSAMYLCASSLWKSTDTQYFGPGTRLTVL.

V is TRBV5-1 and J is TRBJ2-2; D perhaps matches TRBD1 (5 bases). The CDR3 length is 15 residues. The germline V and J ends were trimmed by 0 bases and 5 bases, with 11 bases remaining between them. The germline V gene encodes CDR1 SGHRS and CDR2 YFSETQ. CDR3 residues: CASSLAVGETGELFF. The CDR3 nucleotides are TGCGCCAGCAGCTTGGCCGTAGGGGAAACCGGGGAGCTGTTTTTT.

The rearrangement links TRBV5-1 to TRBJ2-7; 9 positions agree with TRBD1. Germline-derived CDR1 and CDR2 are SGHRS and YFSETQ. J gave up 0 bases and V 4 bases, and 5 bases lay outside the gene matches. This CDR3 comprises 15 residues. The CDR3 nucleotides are TGCGCCAGCAGCCCCTGGACAGGGGCCTCCTACGAGCAGTACTTC. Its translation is CASSPWTGASYEQYF.

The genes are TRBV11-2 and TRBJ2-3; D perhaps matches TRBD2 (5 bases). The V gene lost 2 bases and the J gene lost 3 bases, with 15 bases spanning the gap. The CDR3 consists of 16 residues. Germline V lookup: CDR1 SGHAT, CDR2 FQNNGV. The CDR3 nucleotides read TGTGCCAGCAGCTTATCCTACTTTGGGAGAACAGATACGCAGTATTTT. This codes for CASSLSYFGRTDTQYF.

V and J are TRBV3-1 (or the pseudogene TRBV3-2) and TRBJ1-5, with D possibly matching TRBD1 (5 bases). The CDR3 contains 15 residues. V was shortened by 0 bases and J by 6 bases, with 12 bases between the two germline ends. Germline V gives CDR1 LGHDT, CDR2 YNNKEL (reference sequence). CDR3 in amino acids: CASSQDGGGGQPQHF. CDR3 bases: TGTGCCAGCAGCCAAGATGGGGGGGGTGGTCAGCCCCAGCATTTT.

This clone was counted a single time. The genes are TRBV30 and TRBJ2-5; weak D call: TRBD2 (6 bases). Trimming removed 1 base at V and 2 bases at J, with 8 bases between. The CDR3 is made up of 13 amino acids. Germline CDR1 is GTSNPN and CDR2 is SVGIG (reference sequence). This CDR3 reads CAWSGGGQETQYF. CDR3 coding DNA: TGTGCCTGGAGTGGTGGGGGGCAAGAGACCCAGTACTTC.

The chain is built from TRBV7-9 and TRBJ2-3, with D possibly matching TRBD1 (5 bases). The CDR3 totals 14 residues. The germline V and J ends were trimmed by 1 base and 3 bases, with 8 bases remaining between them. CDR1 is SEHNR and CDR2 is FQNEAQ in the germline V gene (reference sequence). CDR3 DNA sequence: TGTGCCAGCAGCTTAGGACAGTGGACAGATACGCAGTATTTT. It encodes CASSLGQWTDTQYF.

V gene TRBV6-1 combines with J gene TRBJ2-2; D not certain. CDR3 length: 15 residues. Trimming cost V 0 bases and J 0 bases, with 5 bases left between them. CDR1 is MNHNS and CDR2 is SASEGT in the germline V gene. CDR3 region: CASSEARPNTGELFF. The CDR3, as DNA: TGTGCCAGCAGTGAAGCACGGCCGAACACCGGGGAGCTGTTTTTT.

CDR3 sequence reads: CASSQGAGLQPQHF. In DNA form, the CDR3 reads TGTGCCAGCAGCCAGGGGGCCGGGCTTCAGCCCCAGCATTTT. The chain uses TRBV7-2 and TRBJ1-5; 8 bases map to TRBD1. The J segment lost 6 bases and the V segment lost 5 bases, leaving 6 bases of the junction unmatched. This CDR3 has 14 residues. CDR1 and CDR2 from the germline V gene are SGHTA and FQGNSA.

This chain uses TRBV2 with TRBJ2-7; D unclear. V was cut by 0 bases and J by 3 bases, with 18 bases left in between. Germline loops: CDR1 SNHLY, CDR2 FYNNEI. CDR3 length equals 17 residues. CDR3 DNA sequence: TGTGCCAGCAGTGAAGCGCCAGAAACCACTTTTTACTACGAGCAGTACTTC. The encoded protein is CASSEAPETTFYYEQYF. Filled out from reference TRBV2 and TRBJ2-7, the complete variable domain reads EPEVTQTPSHQVTQMGQEVILRCVPISNHLYFYWYRQILGQKVEFLVSFYNNEISEKSEIFDDQFSVERPDGSNFTLKIRSTKLEDSAMYFCASSEAPETTFYYEQYFGPGTRLTVT.

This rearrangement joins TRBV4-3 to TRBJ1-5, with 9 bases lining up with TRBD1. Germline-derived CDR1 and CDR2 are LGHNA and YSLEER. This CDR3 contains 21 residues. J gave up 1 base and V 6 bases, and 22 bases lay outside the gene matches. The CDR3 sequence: CASRPVHPGQGGIGSNQPQHF. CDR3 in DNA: TGCGCCAGCAGGCCGGTCCACCCGGGACAGGGAGGGATAGGGAGCAATCAGCCCCAGCATTTT.

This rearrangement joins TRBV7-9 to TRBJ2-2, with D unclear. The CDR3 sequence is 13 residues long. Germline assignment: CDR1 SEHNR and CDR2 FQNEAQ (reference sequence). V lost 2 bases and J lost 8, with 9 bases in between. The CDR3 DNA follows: TGTGCCAGCAGCTTAAATTCTGAGGGGGAGCTGTTTTTT. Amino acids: CASSLNSEGELFF.

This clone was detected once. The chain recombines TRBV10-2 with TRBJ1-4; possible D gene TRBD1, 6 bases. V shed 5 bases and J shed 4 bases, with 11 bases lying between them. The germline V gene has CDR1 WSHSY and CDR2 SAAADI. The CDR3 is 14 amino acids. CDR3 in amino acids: CASSRTASNEKLFF. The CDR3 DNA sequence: TGCGCCAGCAGTAGGACAGCGAGTAATGAAAAACTGTTTTTT.

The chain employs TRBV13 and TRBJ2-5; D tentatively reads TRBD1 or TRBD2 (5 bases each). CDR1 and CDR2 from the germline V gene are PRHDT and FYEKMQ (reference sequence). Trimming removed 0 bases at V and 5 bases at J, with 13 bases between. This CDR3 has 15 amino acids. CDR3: CASSLGAGRAETQYF. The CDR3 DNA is TGTGCCAGCAGCTTAGGCGCAGGGAGAGCGGAGACCCAGTACTTC.

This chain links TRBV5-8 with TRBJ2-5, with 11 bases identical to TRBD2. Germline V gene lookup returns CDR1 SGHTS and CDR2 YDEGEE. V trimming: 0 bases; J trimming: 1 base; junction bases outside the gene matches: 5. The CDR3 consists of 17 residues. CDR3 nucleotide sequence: TGTGCCAGCAGCTTGGGGGGGACTAGCGGACCCCAAGAGACCCAGTACTTC. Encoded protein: CASSLGGTSGPQETQYF.

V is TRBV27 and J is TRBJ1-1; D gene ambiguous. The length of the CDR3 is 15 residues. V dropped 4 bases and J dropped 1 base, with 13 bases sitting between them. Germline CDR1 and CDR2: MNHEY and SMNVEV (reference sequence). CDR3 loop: CASSYMAPSNTEAFF. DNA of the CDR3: TGTGCCAGCAGTTATATGGCCCCATCGAACACTGAAGCTTTCTTT.

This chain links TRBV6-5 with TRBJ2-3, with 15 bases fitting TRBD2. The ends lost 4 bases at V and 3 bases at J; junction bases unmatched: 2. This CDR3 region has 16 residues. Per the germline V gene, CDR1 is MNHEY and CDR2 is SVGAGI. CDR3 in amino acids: CASSSGTSGGTDTQYF. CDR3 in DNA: TGTGCCAGCAGTTCCGGGACTAGCGGGGGGACAGATACGCAGTATTTT.

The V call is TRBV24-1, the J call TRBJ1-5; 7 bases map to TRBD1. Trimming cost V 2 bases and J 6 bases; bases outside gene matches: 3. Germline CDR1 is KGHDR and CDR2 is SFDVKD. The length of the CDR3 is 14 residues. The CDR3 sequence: CATSDSTGAQPQHF. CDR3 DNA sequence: TGTGCCACCAGTGATTCTACAGGGGCTCAGCCCCAGCATTTT.

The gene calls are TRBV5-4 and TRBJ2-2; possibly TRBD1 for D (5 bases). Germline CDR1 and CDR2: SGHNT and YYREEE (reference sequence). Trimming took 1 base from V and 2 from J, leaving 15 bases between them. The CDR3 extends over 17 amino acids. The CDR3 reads CASSLRTRPDNTGELFF. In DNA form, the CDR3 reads TGTGCCAGCAGCTTGAGGACACGTCCGGACAACACCGGGGAGCTGTTTTTT. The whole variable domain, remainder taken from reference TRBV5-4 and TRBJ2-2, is ETGVTQSPTHLIKTRGQQVTLRCSSQSGHNTVSWYQQALGQGPQFIFQYYREEENGRGNFPPRFSGLQFPNYSSELNVNALELDDSALYLCASSLRTRPDNTGELFFGEGSRLTVL.